This TCR beta chain is drawn from a study of T cell repertoires in aging, cancer and after chemotherapy. Whole-study context: The whole study produced a dataset of roughly 8.6 million TCR reads. The study's findings and limits: Immunological memory after chemotherapy cannot be judged from the repertoire data. Healthy donors lost TCR diversity with age mainly through richness, cancer patients through richness and evenness.

This CDR3 contains 12 residues. Trimming shortened V by 0 bases and J by 5 bases, and 6 bases separated the two germline ends. The V gene's germline CDR1 is SGHRS and CDR2 YFSETQ. TRB rearrangements spanning V, D and J were amplified using mixed TRB-A/B primers. TCRdb called the multiplex PCR reads again in MiXCR, with one record for every CDR3 protein. The top ten clones hold roughly 27% of a sample with over 4,500 distinct CDR3 sequences, approximately 46% of them seen once. Comments on this clonotype: The target antigen is unknown.

TCR beta rearrangements were amplified from peripheral blood genomic DNA. The rearrangement links TRBV5-1 to TRBJ2-7; perhaps TRBD2 as D (6 bases). This clonotype was obtained from a human donor in good health. Sequenced material: blood. This chain's CDR3 is CASSLGEDEQYF. The CDR3 DNA reads TGCGCCAGCAGCTTGGGGGAGGACGAGCAGTACTTC.